A single sample gave rise to the 9 T cell receptor beta chains below, sequenced in a study of a mutant IDH1 vaccine in newly diagnosed glioma. The time point denotes: baseline, week 1 (first vaccination visit). Treatment described: pre-vaccination baseline after standard-of-care therapy. Clones were read by immunoSEQ multiplex PCR, and TCRdb kept only the in-frame ones, dropping some. The profile shows under 80,000 clones, approximately 86% of them singletons. The material sequenced was PBMCs, taken from a glioma patient treated with radiotherapy, temozolomide or both. Source of these receptors: a man aged 25-45 years with glioma.

The V gene is TRBV21-1, the J gene TRBJ1-1. TRBV21-1 is an annotated pseudogene. CDR3 size: 14 residues. CDR3 residues: CASSGSQKNTEAFF. In nucleotides, the CDR3 is TGTGCCAGCAGCGGGTCGCAGAAGAACACTGAAGCTTTCTTT.

This rearrangement joins TRBV20-1 to TRBJ2-2, with D perhaps TRBD2 (5 bases). V lost 4 bases and J 9 bases, leaving 9 bases between the germline ends. Per germline, CDR1 DFQATT and CDR2 SNEGSKA (reference sequence). The CDR3 spans 11 residues. The CDR3 is CSATRERELFF. The CDR3 DNA reads TGCAGTGCTACGAGGGAACGGGAGCTGTTTTTT.

This clone came up once. The chain is built from TRBV6-5 and TRBJ2-2; D is unclear. The CDR3 is made up of 12 amino acids. The germline V gene encodes CDR1 MNHEY and CDR2 SVGAGI. V was shortened by 8 bases and J by 6 bases, with 10 bases between the two germline ends. CDR3 sequence: CASRTWAGELFF. In DNA, the CDR3 is TGTGCCAGCCGCACGTGGGCCGGGGAGCTGTTTTTT.

This sequence joins TRBV7-9 and TRBJ1-2; D is uncertain. Germline V gives CDR1 SEHNR, CDR2 FQNEAQ (reference sequence). Trimming took off 1 base at V and 0 bases at J, with 9 bases between the two ends. CDR3 length equals 15 residues. For the CDR3, the DNA is TGTGCCAGCAGCTTAGTTCAGATACCTAACTATGGCTACACCTTC. Its protein is CASSLVQIPNYGYTF. The whole variable domain, remainder taken from reference TRBV7-9 and TRBJ1-2, is DTGVSQNPRHKITKRGQNVTFRCDPISEHNRLYWYRQTLGQGPEFLTYFQNEAQLEKSRLLSDRFSAERPKGSFSTLEIQRTEQGDSAMYLCASSLVQIPNYGYTFGSGTRLTVV.

The chain links TRBV4-1 to TRBJ2-7, with D possibly TRBD1 on 6 matching bases. CDR1 and CDR2 (germline): MGHRA, YSYEKL. V shed 4 bases and J shed 2 bases, with 12 bases lying between them. The CDR3 is 14 amino acids. The CDR3 protein is CASSLQGSTYEQYF. CDR3 coding DNA: TGCGCCAGCAGCCTGCAGGGGTCAACCTACGAGCAGTACTTC.

The genes are TRBV19 and TRBJ2-3; tentative D call: TRBD2 (6 bases). V was cut by 1 base and J by 2 bases, with 22 bases left in between. This CDR3 is built from 19 residues. Germline assignment: CDR1 LNHDA and CDR2 SQIVND (reference sequence). This CDR3 reads CASSIGRGPAKPYTDTQYF. CDR3 in DNA: TGTGCCAGTAGTATAGGGAGGGGACCCGCGAAACCCTACACAGATACGCAGTATTTT.

J is TRBJ2-5 and V is TRBV27, with TRBD1 identical over 8 bases. Trimming removed 5 bases from V and 5 bases from J; junction bases left unmatched: 4. Looked up from germline, CDR1 is MNHEY and CDR2 is SMNVEV (reference sequence). The CDR3 has 13 residues. The CDR3 nucleotides are TGTGCCAGCAGTCGGACAGGGCCGGAGACCCAGTACTTC. Translated: CASSRTGPETQYF.

V and J are TRBV10-2 and TRBJ1-5, with D perhaps TRBD1 (5 bases). V was shortened by 2 bases and J by 2 bases, with 10 bases between the two germline ends. The CDR3 length is 15 residues. The germline CDR1 and CDR2 sequences are WSHSY and SAAADI. DNA of the CDR3: TGCGCCAGCAGTGAGGAGGGGAGGCGCAATCAGCCCCAGCATTTT. Encoded protein: CASSEEGRRNQPQHF.

The chain carries TRBV4-1 and TRBJ1-5; 9 nucleotides line up with TRBD1. J gave up 4 bases and V 6 bases, and 10 bases lay outside the gene matches. The length of the CDR3 is 16 residues. Germline lookup yields CDR1 MGHRA and CDR2 YSYEKL. The CDR3 nucleotides are TGCGCCAGCAGGGTGGAACAGGGGGCGGTGAATCAGCCCCAGCATTTT. Its translation is CASRVEQGAVNQPQHF.